Sequencing of this TCR beta chain was carried out in a study of breast tumors, draining lymph nodes, adjacent tissues. The lymph nodes were axillary draining lymph nodes from breast cancer patients. The study's findings and limits: Tumor repertoires ranked between lymph nodes and nontumor tissue in diversity, with V and J gene preferences. Data only fit, rather than demonstrated, lymph node origin of most tumor T cells. Data fit most tumor T cells coming from lymph node, expanding in tumor.

This clonotype was recorded a few times. No antigen is known for it. TCRdb analysed the multiplex PCR reads with MiXCR anew, one entry per CDR3 protein. This sample carries under 300,000 distinct CDR3 sequences, roughly a third of them seen once, and the ten largest clones take 3% to 4.5%. The CDR3 spans 8 residues. V was pared by 6 bases and J by 7 bases, with 1 base between. In germline, CDR1 is DFQATT, CDR2 SNEGSKA (reference sequence). The chain has TRBV20-1 and TRBJ1-5; no reliable D call. The receptor was isolated from a female donor with breast cancer. Some clones in this sample may be carry-over from other donors' samples. The specimen was axillary lymph node tissue. This CDR3 is CSAQPQHF. CDR3 nucleotide sequence: TGCAGTGCCCAGCCCCAGCATTTT.